This TCR beta chain came from a study of monozygotic twins with inflammatory bowel disease. The CDR3 length is 15 residues. CDR1 and CDR2 from the germline V gene are MNHNS and SASEGT. Amplification used two nested PCRs: around 17 cycles, then 9 cycles, on TCRalpha/TCRbeta cDNA. From its re-call of the 5' RACE reads, TCRdb lists each CDR3 protein once, without DNA. This sample's clone table lists about 160,000 distinct CDR3 sequences. On this clonotype: Its target is unknown.

Whole blood supplied total RNA, and T cells were not sorted. General study results and limits: In patient repertoires, differing immunosuppressive treatments may have added some variability. By inverse Simpson index, TCRbeta diversity was lower in IBD patients than in healthy co-twins.

V is TRBV6-1 and J is TRBJ1-6; TCRdb's D call of TRBD1 is untestable without DNA. This clonotype was obtained from a human donor with ulcerative colitis or Crohn's disease, or a healthy co-twin of an affected twin (not recorded which). The sample taken for sequencing was blood. CDR3 protein: CASRRDRGVDSPLHF.